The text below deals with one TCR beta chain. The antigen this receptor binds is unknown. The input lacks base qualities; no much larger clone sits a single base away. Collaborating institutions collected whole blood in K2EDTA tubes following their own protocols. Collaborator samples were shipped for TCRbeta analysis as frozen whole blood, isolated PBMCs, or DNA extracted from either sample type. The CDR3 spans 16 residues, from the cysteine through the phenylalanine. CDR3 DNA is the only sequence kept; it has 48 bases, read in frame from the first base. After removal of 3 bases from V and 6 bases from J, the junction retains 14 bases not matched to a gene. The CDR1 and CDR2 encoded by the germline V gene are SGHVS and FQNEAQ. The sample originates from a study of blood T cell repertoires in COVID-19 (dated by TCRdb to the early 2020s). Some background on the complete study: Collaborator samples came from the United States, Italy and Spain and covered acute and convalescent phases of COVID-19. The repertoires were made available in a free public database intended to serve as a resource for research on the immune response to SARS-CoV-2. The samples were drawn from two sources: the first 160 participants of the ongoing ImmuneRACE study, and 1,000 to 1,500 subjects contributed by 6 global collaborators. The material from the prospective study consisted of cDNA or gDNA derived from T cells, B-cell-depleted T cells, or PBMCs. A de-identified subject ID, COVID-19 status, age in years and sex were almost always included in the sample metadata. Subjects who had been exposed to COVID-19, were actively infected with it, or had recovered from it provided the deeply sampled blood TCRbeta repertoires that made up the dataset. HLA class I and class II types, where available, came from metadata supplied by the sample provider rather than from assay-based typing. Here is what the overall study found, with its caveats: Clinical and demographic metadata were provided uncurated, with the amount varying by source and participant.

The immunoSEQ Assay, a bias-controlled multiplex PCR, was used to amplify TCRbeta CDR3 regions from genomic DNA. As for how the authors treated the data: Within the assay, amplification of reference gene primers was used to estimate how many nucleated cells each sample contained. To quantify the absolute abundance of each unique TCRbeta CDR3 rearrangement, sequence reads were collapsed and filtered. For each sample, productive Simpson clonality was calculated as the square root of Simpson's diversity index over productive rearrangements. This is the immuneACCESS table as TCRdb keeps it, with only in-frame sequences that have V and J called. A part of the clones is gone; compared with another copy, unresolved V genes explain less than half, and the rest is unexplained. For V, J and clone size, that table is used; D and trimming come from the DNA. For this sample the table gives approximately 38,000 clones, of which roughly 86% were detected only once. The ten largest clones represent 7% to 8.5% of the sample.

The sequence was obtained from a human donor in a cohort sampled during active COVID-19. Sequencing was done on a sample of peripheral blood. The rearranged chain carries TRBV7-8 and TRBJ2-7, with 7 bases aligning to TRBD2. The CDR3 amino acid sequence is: CASSLRAGYRLPEQYF. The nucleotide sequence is TGTGCCAGCAGCTTGAGAGCGGGGTATAGACTTCCCGAGCAGTACTTC.